The present TCR beta chain was sequenced within a study of T cells after yellow fever vaccination. Study context: Some fractions had low cell numbers, and these were prepared with SMART-Seq v4 Ultra Low Input.

This CDR3 comprises 13 residues. Germline CDR1 MNHNY, CDR2 SVGAGI (reference sequence). Trimming cost V 6 bases and J 5 bases, with 13 bases left between them. TCRdb processed the 5' RACE reads anew with MiXCR; each CDR3 protein has one entry. The data show a few hundred thousand distinct CDR3 sequences, 10% to 15% seen once. This clonotype came up many times. The receptor was derived from a young man who received the YFV17D yellow fever vaccine. The input for sequencing was CD4+ T cells sorted from PBMCs, taken 45 days after the yellow fever booster vaccination. The chain employs TRBV6-6 and TRBJ2-5, with no clear D. The CDR3 here is CASSLPPTETQYF. In DNA form, the CDR3 reads TGTGCCAGCAGCTTACCCCCAACGGAGACCCAGTACTTC.